This TCR beta chain originates from a study of shared clonotypes between healthy human individuals. Study-wide context: Sampling drew on donors who were a couple of women and three men aged 18 to 49.

Clones were sequenced by immunoSEQ multiplex PCR, and TCRdb holds only the in-frame ones, with some missing. The profile shows 550,000 to 750,000 clones, about 90% of them singletons. Naive CD8 cells comprised CD45RO-negative, CCR7-positively selected cells, excluding terminally differentiated effector memory CD45RA+ cells. Within Nashville, Tennessee resided all donors, each a Caucasian adult. Trimming removed 1 base from V and 7 bases from J; junction bases left unmatched: 9. The CDR3 has 16 amino acids. CDR1 and CDR2 from the germline V gene are SGHVS and FQNEAQ. This TCR was recovered from a man under 40 in good health. The sequenced sample was naive CD8+ T cells sorted from blood. The rearrangement uses TRBV7-8 and TRBJ2-2; 7 positions match TRBD2. The DNA of the CDR3 is TGTGCCAGCAGCTTAGTATCGCGGGAGTTTGGCGGGGAGCTGTTTTTT. This encodes CASSLVSREFGGELFF.